Presented here are 18 T cell receptor beta chains from one specimen sequenced in a study of alternative splicing in chronic myeloid leukemia remission (dated by TCRdb to the early 2020s). About the investigation overall: Remission specimens from the trials were collected at major or complete molecular response, at 12 or 24 months of TKI therapy.

The library was made by bulk RNA-seq. TCRdb names Illumina HiSeq 2500 as the instrument used. The TruSeq Stranded RNA sample prep kit was used to generate libraries of poly-A-enriched mRNA from an input of around 1 ug total RNA. Each entry corresponds to one CDR3 protein sequence from reads that TCRdb reprocessed, and DNA is not given. The sample's table lists a count of approximately 76 distinct CDR3 sequences. The label giving this sample's time point can be read as: major or complete molecular response after front-line TKI therapy. Source: PBMCs or total blood leukocytes (not recorded which), taken during remission. The source is an adult with chronic myeloid leukemia.

The rearrangement uses TRBV11-2 and TRBJ2-1; checking the TCRdb D call of TRBD2 is not possible without DNA. Germline values: CDR1 SGHAT, CDR2 FQNNGV. The CDR3 has 17 residues. CDR3 in amino acids: CASSLRVGGTAYNEQFF. The whole variable domain, remainder taken from reference TRBV11-2 and TRBJ2-1, is EAGVAQSPRYKIIEKRQSVAFWCNPISGHATLYWYQQILGQGPKLLIQFQNNGVVDDSQLPKDRFSAERLKGVDSTLKIQPAKLEDSAVYLCASSLRVGGTAYNEQFFGPGTRLTVL.

The chain carries TRBV7-2 and TRBJ2-1; absent DNA, TCRdb's TRBD1 call cannot be checked. CDR1 and CDR2 (germline): SGHTA, FQGNSA. This CDR3 contains 14 residues. Here the CDR3 reads CASSPGQNYNEQFF.

The chain has TRBV6-5 and TRBJ1-6. Per the germline V gene, CDR1 is MNHEY and CDR2 is SVGAGI. This CDR3 comprises 13 residues. This CDR3 reads CASGGQINSPLHF.

V and J are TRBV5-4 and TRBJ1-4. This CDR3 is built from 14 residues. Germline V lookup: CDR1 SGHNT, CDR2 YYREEE (reference sequence). The CDR3 loop reads CASSFGRRNEKLFF.

This clonotype has only a few counts. The chain is built from TRBV6-5 and TRBJ1-1. CDR3 size: 13 residues. Per the germline V gene, CDR1 is MNHEY and CDR2 is SVGAGI. CDR3 in amino acids: CASSHQGSTEAFF.

The chain recombines TRBV20-1 with TRBJ2-7; TCRdb reports TRBD2, a call that lacks DNA to check it against. CDR3 size: 11 residues. Germline values: CDR1 DFQATT, CDR2 SNEGSKA (reference sequence). The CDR3 protein is CSARGLYEQYF.

V and J are TRBV5-6 and TRBJ1-5. The CDR3 has 14 residues. Germline V CDR1 and CDR2: SGHDT, YYEEEE. CDR3 loop: CASSYGQINQPQHF.

The chain couples TRBV4-2 to TRBJ2-1; TCRdb designates TRBD2, a call that cannot be tested without DNA. This CDR3 contains 16 residues. Germline V gives CDR1 LGHNA, CDR2 YNFKEQ. CDR3 in amino acids: CASSQEGTAIYNEQFF.

The chain carries TRBV4-1 and TRBJ1-2. CDR1 and CDR2 from the germline V gene are MGHRA and YSYEKL. The CDR3 sequence is 15 residues long. CDR3 protein: CASSQDLDRSYGYTF.

The chain joins TRBV29-1 to TRBJ1-2; TCRdb indicates TRBD1, and absent DNA this call remains unverified. From germline, CDR1 is SQVTM and CDR2 ANQGSEA. CDR3 length: 13 residues. The CDR3 is CSVGDRPNYGYTF.

The chain employs TRBV7-6 and TRBJ2-3; TCRdb reports TRBD2, a call that lacks DNA to check it against. The CDR3 covers 14 residues. Germline assignment: CDR1 SGHVS and CDR2 FNYEAQ. The CDR3 here is CASSTSGTTDTQYF.

V gene TRBV7-9 combines with J gene TRBJ2-4. Germline lookup yields CDR1 SEHNR and CDR2 FQNEAQ (reference sequence). The CDR3 covers 14 residues. The CDR3 region is CASSLVAGKNIQYF.

This sequence joins TRBV20-1 and TRBJ2-7; lacking DNA, the TRBD2 call made by TCRdb goes unchecked. This CDR3 spans 14 amino acids. Germline V lookup: CDR1 DFQATT, CDR2 SNEGSKA (reference sequence). CDR3 sequence reads: CSARAAGTGYEQYF.

The gene calls are TRBV12-3 or TRBV12-4 and TRBJ1-5. CDR3 length equals 18 residues. CDR3 sequence: CASSQTDGWRGLNQPQHF.

The chain recombines TRBV10-3 with TRBJ1-1; lacking DNA, the TRBD1 call made by TCRdb goes unchecked. Looked up from germline, CDR1 is ENHRY and CDR2 is SYGVKD. The CDR3 runs to 15 residues. The CDR3 here is CAISESDRGATEAFF.

In this sample, this clonotype turned up once. The chain couples TRBV28 to TRBJ2-3; TCRdb reports TRBD1, a call that lacks DNA to check it against. The CDR3 consists of 16 residues. From germline, CDR1 is MDHEN and CDR2 SYDVKM. The CDR3 here is CASNTPGPRGTDTQYF.

The genes are TRBV9 and TRBJ2-1; TCRdb indicates TRBD2, and absent DNA this call remains unverified. The germline gives CDR1 SGDLS, CDR2 YYNGEE. The CDR3 consists of 15 residues. CDR3 sequence: CASSVVALGGDEQFF.

The genes are TRBV19 and TRBJ1-5. Germline lookup yields CDR1 LNHDA and CDR2 SQIVND (reference sequence). The CDR3 runs 17 residues. CDR3 residues: CASSIAPVWYSNQPQHF.